Sequencing of this T cell receptor beta chain was carried out in a study of CD8 T cells in Susac syndrome. Germline lookup yields CDR1 SGDLS and CDR2 YYNGEE. CDR3 size: 15 residues. J was trimmed by 0 bases and V by 4 bases; bases with no gene match: 6. From blood CD8+ and CD4+ T cells, TCR beta sequences were generated. This clonotype was observed a single time. Random hexamers primed reverse transcription of 0.5 to 1 ug RNA. TCRdb reprocessed the immunoSEQ multiplex PCR reads via MiXCR and lists one record per CDR3 protein. Of hundreds of thousands of distinct CDR3 sequences in the sample, approximately 81% are singletons; the top ten hold over 0.1%.

Sequencing input: CD8+ T cells from PBMCs. This TCR came from a human donor with multiple sclerosis. The rearrangement joins TRBV9 to TRBJ1-2; 7 positions match TRBD1. This CDR3 is CASSPGGTANYGYTF. The DNA of the CDR3 is TGTGCCAGCAGCCCCGGTGGGACAGCTAACTATGGCTACACCTTC.